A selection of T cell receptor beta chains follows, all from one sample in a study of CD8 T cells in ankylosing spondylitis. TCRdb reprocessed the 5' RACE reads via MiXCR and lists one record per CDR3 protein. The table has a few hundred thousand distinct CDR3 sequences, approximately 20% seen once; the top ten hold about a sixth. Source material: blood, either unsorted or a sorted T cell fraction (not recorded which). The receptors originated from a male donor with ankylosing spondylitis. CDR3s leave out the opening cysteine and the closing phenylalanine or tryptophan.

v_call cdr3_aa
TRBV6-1 ASSEAAGRDEQY
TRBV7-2 ASSLRGLNQPQH
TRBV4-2 ASSHRPAVQETQY
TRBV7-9 ASSSGPGQGARQPQH
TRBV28 ASSWLAGANTGELF
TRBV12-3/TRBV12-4 ASRHDSGEGYNEQF
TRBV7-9 ASSLGAGEAF
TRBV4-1 ASSQDTGTSGRVYTGELF
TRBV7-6 ASSLVSSGNSYEQY
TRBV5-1 ASSPTAGTSGYEQY
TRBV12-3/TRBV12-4 ASSLAGVPGELF
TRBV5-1 ASSLKNEVNEQF
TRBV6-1 ASSEIRYEQY
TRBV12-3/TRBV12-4 ASSPGQVSYEQY